This T cell receptor (beta chain) is drawn from a study of neurological immune-mediated disorders. TCRdb itself ran the 5' RACE reads through MiXCR, one entry per CDR3 protein. This sample has under 85,000 distinct CDR3 sequences, with roughly 14% found just once. Ten or more counts support this clonotype. The V end lost 2 bases, the J end lost 6 bases, and 8 bases lay between the germline ends. The CDR3 sequence is 12 residues long. From germline, CDR1 is SQVTM and CDR2 ANQGSEA. The sequencing input was PBMCs. This receptor was taken from a woman between 45 and 60 years old in good health. The V call is TRBV29-1, the J call TRBJ2-4; D remains ambiguous. The chain's CDR3 is CSVEINANIQYF. CDR3 DNA sequence: TGCAGCGTTGAAATCAATGCAAACATTCAGTACTTC.